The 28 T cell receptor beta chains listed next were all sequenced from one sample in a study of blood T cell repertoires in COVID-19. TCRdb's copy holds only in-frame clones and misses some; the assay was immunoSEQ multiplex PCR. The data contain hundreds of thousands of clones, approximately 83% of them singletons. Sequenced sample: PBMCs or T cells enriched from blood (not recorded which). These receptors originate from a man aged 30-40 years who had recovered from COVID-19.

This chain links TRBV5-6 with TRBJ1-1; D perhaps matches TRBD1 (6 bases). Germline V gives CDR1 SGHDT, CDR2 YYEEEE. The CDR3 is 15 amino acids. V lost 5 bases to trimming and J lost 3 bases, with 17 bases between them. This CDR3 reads CASSLGIQGDTEAFF. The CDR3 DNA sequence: TGTGCCAGCAGTCTCGGGATACAGGGTGACACTGAAGCTTTCTTT.

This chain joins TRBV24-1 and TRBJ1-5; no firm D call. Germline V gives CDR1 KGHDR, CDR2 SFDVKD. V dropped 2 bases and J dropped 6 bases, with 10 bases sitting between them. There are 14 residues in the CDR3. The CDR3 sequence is CATSDYRTTQPQHF. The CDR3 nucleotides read TGTGCCACCAGTGATTACAGAACGACTCAGCCCCAGCATTTT.

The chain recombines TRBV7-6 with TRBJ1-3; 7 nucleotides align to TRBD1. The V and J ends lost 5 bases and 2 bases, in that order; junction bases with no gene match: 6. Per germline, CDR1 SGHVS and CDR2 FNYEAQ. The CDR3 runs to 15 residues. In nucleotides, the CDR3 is TGTGCCAGCAGCGCGAGGGGGCAGGCTGGAAACACCATATATTTT. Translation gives CASSARGQAGNTIYF.

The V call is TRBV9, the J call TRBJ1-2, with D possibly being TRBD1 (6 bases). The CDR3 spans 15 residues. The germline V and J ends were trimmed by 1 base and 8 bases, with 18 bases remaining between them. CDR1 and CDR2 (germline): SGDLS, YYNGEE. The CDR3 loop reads CASSVSGGAGEGYTF. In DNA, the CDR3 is TGTGCCAGCAGCGTATCTGGGGGCGCAGGAGAAGGCTACACCTTC.

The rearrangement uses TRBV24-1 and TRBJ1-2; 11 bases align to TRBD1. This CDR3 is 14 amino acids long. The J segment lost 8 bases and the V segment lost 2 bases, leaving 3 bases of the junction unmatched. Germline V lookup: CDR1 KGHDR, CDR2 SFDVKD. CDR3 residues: CATSDSDRGRGYTF. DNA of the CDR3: TGTGCCACCAGTGATTCGGACAGGGGGCGAGGCTACACCTTC.

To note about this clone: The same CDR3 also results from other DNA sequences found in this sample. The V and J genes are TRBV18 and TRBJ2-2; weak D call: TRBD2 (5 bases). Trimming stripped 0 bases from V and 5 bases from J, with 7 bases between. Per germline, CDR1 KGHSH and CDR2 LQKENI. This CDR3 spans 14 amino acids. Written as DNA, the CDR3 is TGTGCCAGCTCACCACCAGGGAGTACCGGGGAGCTGTTTTTT. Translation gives CASSPPGSTGELFF.

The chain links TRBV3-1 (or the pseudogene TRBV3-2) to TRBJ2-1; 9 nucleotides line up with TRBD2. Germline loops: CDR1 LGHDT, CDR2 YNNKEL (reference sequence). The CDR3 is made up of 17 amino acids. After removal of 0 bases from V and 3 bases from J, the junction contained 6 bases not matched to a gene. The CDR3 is CASSQDGRGGLYNEQFF. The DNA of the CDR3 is TGTGCCAGCAGCCAAGATGGGCGGGGGGGGCTCTACAATGAGCAGTTCTTC.

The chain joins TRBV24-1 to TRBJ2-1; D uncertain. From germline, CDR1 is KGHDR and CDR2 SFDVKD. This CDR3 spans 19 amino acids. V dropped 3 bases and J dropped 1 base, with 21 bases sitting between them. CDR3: CATSDQSLGSGGSYNEQFF. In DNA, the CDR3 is TGTGCCACCAGTGATCAATCTCTTGGCAGTGGTGGTTCCTACAATGAGCAGTTCTTC.

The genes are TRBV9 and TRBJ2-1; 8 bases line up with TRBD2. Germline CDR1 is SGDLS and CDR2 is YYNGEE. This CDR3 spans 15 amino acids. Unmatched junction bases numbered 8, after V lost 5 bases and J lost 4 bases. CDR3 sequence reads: CASSALAGIYNEQFF. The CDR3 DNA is TGTGCCAGCAGTGCTCTAGCGGGTATATACAATGAGCAGTTCTTC.

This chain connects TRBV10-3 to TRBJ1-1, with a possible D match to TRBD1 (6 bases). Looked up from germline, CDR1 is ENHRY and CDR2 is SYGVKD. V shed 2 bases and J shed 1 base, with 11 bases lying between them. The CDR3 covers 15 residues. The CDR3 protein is CAISEPNRANTEAFF. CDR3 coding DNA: TGTGCCATCAGTGAGCCGAACAGGGCGAACACTGAAGCTTTCTTT.

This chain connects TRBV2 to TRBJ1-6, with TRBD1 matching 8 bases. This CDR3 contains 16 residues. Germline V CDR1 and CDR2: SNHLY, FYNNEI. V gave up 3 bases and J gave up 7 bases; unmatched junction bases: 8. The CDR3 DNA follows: TGTGCCAGCAGTGAGGTTCTTGGGACAGGAAATTCACCCCTCCACTTT. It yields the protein CASSEVLGTGNSPLHF. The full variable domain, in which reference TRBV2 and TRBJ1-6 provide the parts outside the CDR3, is EPEVTQTPSHQVTQMGQEVILRCVPISNHLYFYWYRQILGQKVEFLVSFYNNEISEKSEIFDDQFSVERPDGSNFTLKIRSTKLEDSAMYFCASSEVLGTGNSPLHFGNGTRLTVT.

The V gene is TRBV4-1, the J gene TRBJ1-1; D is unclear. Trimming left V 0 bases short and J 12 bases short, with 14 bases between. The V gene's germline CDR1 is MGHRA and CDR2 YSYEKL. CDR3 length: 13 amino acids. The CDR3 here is CASSQEGTAGSFF. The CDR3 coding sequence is TGCGCCAGCAGCCAAGAAGGAACGGCCGGGTCTTTCTTT.

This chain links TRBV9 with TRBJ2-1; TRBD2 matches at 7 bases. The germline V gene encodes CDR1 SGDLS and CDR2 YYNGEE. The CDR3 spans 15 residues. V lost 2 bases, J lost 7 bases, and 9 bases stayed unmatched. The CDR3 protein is CASSVSQLGGNEQFF. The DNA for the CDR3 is TGTGCCAGCAGCGTGAGCCAATTGGGGGGGAATGAGCAGTTCTTC.

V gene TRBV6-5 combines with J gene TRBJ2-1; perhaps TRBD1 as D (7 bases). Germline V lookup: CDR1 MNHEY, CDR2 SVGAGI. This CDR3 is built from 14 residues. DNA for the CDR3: TGTGCTACCAGGGGGGAAAGCTCCTACAATGAGCAGTTCTTC. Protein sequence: CATRGESSYNEQFF.

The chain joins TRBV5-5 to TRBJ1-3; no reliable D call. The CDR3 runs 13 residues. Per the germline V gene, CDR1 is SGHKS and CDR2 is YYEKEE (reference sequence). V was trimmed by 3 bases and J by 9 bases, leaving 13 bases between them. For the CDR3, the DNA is TGTGCCAGCAGCTCCATGAGGGAAAGCACCATATATTTT. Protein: CASSSMRESTIYF.

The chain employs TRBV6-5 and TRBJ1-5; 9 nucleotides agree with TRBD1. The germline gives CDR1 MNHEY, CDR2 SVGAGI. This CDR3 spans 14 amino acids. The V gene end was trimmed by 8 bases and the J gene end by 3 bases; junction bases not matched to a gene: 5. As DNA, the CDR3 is TGTGCCAGCTATGACAGGGGGTTCAATCAGCCCCAGCATTTT. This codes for CASYDRGFNQPQHF.

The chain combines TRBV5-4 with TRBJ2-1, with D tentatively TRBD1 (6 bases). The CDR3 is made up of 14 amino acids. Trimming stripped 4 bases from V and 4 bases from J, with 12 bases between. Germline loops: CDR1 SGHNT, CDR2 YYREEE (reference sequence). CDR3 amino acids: CASSLKDRYNEQFF. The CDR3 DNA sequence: TGTGCCAGCAGCCTGAAGGACAGATACAATGAGCAGTTCTTC. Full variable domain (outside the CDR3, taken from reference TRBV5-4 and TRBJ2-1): ETGVTQSPTHLIKTRGQQVTLRCSSQSGHNTVSWYQQALGQGPQFIFQYYREEENGRGNFPPRFSGLQFPNYSSELNVNALELDDSALYLCASSLKDRYNEQFFGPGTRLTVL.

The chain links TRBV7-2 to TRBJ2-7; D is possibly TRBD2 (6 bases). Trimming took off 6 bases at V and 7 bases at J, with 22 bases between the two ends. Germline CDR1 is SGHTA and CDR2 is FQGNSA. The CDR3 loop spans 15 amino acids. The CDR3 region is CASSPNSGGAVEQYF. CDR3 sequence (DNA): TGTGCCAGCAGTCCAAATAGCGGAGGGGCGGTTGAGCAGTACTTC.

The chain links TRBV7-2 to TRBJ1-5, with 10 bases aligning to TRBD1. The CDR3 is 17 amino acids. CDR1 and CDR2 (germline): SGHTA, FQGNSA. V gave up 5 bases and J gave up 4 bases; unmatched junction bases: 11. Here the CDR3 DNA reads TGTGCCAGCAGCAGGAGGGGGACAGGGGTCTTAAATCAGCCCCAGCATTTT. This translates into CASSRRGTGVLNQPQHF. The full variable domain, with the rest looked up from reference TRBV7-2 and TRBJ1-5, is GAGVSQSPSNKVTEKGKDVELRCDPISGHTALYWYRQSLGQGLEFLIYFQGNSAPDKSGLPSDRFSAERTGGSVSTLTIQRTQQEDSAVYLCASSRRGTGVLNQPQHFGDGTRLSIL.

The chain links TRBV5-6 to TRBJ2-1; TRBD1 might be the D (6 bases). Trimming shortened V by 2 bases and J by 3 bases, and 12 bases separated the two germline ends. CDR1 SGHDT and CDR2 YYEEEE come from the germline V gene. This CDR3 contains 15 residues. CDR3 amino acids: CASSFATGYYNEQFF. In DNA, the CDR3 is TGTGCCAGCAGCTTCGCAACAGGGTACTACAATGAGCAGTTCTTC.

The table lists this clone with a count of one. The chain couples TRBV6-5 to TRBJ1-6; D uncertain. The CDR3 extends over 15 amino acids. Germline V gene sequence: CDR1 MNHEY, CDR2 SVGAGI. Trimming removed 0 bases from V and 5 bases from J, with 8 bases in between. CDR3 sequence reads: CASSYSGIHNSPLHF. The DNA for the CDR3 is TGTGCCAGCAGTTACTCCGGGATACATAATTCACCCCTCCACTTT.

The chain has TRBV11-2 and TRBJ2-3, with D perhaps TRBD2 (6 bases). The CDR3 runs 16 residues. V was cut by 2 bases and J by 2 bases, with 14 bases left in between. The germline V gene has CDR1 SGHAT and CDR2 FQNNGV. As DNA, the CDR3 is TGTGCCAGCAGCTTATCGGCGGGGAGAATCACAGATACGCAGTATTTT. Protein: CASSLSAGRITDTQYF.

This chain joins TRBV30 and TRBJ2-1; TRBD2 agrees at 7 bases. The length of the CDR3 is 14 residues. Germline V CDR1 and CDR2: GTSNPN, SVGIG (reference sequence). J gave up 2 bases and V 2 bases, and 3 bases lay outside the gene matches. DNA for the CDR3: TGTGCCTGGAGTATGGGGGGGGCCTACAATGAGCAGTTCTTC. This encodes CAWSMGGAYNEQFF.

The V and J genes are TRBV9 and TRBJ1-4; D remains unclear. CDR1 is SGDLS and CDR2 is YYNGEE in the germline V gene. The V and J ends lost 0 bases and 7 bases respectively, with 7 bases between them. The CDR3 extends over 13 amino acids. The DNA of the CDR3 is TGTGCCAGCAGCGTAGGGGCGGGTGAAAAACTGTTTTTT. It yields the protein CASSVGAGEKLFF.

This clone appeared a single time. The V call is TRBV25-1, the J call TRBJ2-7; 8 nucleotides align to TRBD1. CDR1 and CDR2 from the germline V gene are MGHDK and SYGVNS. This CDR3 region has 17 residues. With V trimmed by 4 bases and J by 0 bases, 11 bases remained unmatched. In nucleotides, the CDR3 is TGTGCCAGCAGTGGGGGAAAGGACAGGGCCGACTCCTACGAGCAGTACTTC. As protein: CASSGGKDRADSYEQYF.

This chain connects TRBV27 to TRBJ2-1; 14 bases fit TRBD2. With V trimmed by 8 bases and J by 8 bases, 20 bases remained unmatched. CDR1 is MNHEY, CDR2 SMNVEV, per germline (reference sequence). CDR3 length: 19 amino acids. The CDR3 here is CASRSGLAGGPRGGDEQFF. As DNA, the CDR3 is TGTGCCAGCCGAAGTGGACTAGCGGGGGGACCGCGAGGGGGTGATGAGCAGTTCTTC.

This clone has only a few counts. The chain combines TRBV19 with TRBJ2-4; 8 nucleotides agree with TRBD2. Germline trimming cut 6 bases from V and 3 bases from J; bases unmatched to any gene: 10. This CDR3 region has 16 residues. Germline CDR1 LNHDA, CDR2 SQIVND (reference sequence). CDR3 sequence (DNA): TGTGCCAGTAGAATGGTGCGGGGGGCGCTCAAAAACATTCAGTACTTC. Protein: CASRMVRGALKNIQYF.

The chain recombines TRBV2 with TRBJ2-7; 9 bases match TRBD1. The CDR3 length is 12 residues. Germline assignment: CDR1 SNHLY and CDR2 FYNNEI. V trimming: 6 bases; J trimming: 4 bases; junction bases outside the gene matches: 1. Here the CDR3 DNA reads TGTGCCAGCAGGGACAGGGGATACGAGCAGTACTTC. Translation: CASRDRGYEQYF.